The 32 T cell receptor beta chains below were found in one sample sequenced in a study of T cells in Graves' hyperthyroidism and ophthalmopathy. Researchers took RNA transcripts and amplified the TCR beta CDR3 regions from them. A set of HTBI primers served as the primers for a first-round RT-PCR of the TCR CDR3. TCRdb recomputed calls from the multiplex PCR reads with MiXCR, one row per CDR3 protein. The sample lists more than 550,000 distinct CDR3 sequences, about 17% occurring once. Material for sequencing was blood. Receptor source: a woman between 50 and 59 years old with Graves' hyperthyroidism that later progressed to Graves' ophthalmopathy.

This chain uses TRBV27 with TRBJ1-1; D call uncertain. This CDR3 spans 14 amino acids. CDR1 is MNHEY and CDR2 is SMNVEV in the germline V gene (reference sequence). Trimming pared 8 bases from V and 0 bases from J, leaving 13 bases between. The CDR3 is CASQTRAVNTEAFF. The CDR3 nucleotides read TGTGCCAGCCAAACAAGAGCGGTGAACACTGAAGCTTTCTTT.

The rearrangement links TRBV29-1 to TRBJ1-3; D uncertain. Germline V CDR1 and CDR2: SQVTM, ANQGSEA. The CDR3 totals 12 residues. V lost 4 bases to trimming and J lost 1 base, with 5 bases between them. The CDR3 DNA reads TGCAGCGTTGTGTTATCTGGAAACACCATATATTTT. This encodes CSVVLSGNTIYF.

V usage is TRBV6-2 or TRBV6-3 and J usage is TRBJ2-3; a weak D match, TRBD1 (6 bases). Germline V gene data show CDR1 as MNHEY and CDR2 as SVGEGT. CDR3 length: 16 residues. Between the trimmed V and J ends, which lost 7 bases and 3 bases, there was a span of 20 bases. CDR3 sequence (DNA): TGTGCCAGCACTCATCTTGGGACAAGGACTACAGATACGCAGTATTTT. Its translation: CASTHLGTRTTDTQYF.

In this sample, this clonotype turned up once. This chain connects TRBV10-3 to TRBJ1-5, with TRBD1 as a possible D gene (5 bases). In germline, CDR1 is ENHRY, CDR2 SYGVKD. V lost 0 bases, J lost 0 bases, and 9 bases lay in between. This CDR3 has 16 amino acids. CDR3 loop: CAISESGDYSNQPQHF. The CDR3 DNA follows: TGTGCCATCAGTGAGTCGGGGGACTATAGCAATCAGCCCCAGCATTTT.

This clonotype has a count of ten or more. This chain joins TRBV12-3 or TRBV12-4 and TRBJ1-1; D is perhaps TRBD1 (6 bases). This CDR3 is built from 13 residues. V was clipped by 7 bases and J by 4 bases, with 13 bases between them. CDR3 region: CASIRGAGTEAFF. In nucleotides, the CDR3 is TGTGCCAGCATAAGGGGGGCGGGCACTGAAGCTTTCTTT.

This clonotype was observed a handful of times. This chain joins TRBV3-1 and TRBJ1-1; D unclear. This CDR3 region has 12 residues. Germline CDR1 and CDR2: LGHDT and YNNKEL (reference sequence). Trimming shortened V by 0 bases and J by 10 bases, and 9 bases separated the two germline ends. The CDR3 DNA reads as TGTGCCAGCAGCCAAGAGATGGTGGGAGCTTTCTTT. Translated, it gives CASSQEMVGAFF.

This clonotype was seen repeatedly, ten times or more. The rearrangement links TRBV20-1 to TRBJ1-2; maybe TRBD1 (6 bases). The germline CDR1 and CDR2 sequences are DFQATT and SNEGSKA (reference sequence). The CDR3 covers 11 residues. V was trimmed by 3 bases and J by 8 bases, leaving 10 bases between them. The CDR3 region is CSARPGDGYTF. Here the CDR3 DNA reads TGCAGTGCTAGGCCAGGGGACGGCTACACCTTC.

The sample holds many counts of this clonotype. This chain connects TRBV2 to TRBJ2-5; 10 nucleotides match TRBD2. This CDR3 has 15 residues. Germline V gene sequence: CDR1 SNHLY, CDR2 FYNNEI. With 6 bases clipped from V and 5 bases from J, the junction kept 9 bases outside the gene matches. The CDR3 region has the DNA TGTGCCAGCAGACTAGCGGGGATTCTGGGGGAGACCCAGTACTTC. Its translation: CASRLAGILGETQYF.

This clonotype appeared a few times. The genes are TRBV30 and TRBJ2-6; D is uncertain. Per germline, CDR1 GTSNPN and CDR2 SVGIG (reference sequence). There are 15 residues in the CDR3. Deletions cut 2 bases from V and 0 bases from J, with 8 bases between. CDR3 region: CAWSRGSSGANVLTF. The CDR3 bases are TGTGCCTGGAGTCGAGGCAGCTCTGGGGCCAACGTCCTGACTTTC.

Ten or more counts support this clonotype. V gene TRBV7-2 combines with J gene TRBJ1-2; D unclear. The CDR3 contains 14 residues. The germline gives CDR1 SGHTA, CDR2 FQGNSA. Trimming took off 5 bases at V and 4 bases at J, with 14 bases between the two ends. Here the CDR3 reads CASSTEIGGYGYTF. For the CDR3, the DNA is TGTGCCAGCAGCACGGAGATCGGCGGCTATGGCTACACCTTC.

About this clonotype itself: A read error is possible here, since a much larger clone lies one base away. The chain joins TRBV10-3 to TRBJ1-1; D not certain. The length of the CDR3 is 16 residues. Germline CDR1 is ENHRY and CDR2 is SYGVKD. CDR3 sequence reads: CAISESFRGIDTDAFF. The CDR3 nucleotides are TGTGCCATCAGTGAGTCGTTCCGAGGAATAGACACTGACGCTTTCTTT.

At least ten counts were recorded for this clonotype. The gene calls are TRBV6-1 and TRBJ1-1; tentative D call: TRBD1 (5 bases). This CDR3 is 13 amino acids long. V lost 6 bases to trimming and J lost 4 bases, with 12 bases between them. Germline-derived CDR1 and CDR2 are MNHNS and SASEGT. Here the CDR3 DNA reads TGTGCCAGCAGACTGTCGAGGGGCACTGAAGCTTTCTTT. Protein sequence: CASRLSRGTEAFF.

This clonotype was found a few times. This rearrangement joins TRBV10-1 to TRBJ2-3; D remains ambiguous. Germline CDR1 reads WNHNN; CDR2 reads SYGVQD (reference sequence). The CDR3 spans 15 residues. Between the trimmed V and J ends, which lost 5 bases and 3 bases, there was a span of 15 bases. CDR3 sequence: CASSKAQSGTDTQYF. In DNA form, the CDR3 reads TGCGCCAGCAGTAAGGCCCAAAGTGGTACAGATACGCAGTATTTT.

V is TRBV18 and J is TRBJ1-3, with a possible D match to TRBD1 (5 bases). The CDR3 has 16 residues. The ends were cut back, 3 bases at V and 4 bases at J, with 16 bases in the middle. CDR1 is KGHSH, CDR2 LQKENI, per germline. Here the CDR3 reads CASSPVQGTTGNTIYF. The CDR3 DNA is TGTGCCAGCTCACCGGTTCAGGGAACGACAGGAAACACCATATATTTT.

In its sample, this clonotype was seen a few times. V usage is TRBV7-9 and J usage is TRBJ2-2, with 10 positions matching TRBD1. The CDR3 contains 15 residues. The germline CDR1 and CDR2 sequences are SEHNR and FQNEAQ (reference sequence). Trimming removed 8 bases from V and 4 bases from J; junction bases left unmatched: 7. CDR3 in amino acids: CASPRDRGPTGELFF. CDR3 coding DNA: TGTGCCAGCCCCCGGGACAGGGGACCCACCGGGGAGCTGTTTTTT.

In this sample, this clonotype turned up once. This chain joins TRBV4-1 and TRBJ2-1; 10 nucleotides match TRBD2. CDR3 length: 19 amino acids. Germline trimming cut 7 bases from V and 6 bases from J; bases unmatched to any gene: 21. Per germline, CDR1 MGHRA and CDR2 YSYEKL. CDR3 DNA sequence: TGCGCCAGCAACTCCTTCCCCAGCGGGGGGGCGGGGGGTAGCAATGAGCAGTTCTTC. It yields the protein CASNSFPSGGAGGSNEQFF.

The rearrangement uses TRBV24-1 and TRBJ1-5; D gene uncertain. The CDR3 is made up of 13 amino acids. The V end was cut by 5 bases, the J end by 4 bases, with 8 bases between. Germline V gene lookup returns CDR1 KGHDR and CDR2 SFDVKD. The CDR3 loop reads CATSVAGNQPQHF. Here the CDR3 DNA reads TGTGCCACCAGTGTGGCCGGGAATCAGCCCCAGCATTTT.

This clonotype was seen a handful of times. The CDR3, as DNA: TGTGCCAGTAGCAAGACAGGGAGGGTTCCTTCACCCCTCCACTTT. It yields the protein CASSKTGRVPSPLHF. The V and J genes are TRBV19 and TRBJ1-6, with 7 nucleotides matching TRBD1. Germline lookup yields CDR1 LNHDA and CDR2 SQIVND (reference sequence). V gave up 6 bases and J gave up 9 bases; unmatched junction bases: 11. The CDR3 has 15 residues.

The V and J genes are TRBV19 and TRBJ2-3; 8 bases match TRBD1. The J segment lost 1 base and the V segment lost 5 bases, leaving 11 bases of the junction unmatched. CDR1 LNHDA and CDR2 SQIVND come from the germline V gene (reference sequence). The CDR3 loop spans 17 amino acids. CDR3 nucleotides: TGTGCCAGTAGTCTCCGGACAGGGAGGATTGGCACAGATACGCAGTATTTT. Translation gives CASSLRTGRIGTDTQYF.

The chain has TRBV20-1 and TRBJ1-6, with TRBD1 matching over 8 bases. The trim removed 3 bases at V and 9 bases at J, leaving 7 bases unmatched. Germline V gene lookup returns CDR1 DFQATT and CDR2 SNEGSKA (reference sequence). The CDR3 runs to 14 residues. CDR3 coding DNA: TGCAGTGCTAGGGCTACAGGGGGTGGTTCACCCCTCCACTTT. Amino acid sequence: CSARATGGGSPLHF.

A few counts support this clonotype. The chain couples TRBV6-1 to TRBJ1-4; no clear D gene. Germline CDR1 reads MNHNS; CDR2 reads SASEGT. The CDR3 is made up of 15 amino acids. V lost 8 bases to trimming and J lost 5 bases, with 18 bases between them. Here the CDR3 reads CASSNSGRDNEKLFF. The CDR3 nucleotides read TGTGCCAGCTCCAATTCCGGCAGAGACAATGAAAAACTGTTTTTT.

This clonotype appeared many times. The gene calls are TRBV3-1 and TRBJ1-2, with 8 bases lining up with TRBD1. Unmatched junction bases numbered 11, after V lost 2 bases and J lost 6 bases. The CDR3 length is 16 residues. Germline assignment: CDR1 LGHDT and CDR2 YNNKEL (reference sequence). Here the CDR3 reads CASSQSDREGSDGYTF. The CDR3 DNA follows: TGTGCCAGCAGCCAATCGGACAGGGAGGGCAGTGATGGCTACACCTTC.

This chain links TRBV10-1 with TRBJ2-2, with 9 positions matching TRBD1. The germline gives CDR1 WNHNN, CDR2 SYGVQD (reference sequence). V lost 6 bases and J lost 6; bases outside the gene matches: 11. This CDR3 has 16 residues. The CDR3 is CASSPSGQGFSGELFF. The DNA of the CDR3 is TGCGCCAGCAGCCCTTCGGGACAGGGATTTTCCGGGGAGCTGTTTTTT.

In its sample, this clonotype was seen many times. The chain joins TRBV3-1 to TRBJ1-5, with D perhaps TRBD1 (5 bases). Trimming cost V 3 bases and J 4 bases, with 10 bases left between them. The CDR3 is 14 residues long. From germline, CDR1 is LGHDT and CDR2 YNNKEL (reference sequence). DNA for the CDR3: TGTGCCAGCAGCCACGGAGGACAAAATCAGCCCCAGCATTTT. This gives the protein CASSHGGQNQPQHF.

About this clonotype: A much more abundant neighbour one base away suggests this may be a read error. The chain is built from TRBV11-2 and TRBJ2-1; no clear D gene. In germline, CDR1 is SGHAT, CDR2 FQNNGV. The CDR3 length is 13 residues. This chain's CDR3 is CASSLEVYNEQLF. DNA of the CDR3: TGTGCCAGCAGCTTAGAGGTCTACAATGAGCAGCTCTTC.

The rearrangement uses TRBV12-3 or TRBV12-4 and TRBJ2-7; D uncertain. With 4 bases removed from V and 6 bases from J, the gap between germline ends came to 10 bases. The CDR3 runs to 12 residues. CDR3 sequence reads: CASSYSRVEQYF. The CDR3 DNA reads TGTGCCAGCAGTTACTCTCGGGTCGAGCAGTACTTC.

CDR3 sequence: CASSEDGRETGFYGYTF. The CDR3 DNA follows: TGTGCCAGCAGTGAAGATGGACGGGAGACAGGGTTTTATGGCTACACCTTC. This chain uses TRBV6-1 with TRBJ1-2; the match to TRBD1 covers 7 bases. Germline CDR1 reads MNHNS; CDR2 reads SASEGT. V was clipped by 1 base and J by 5 bases; unmatched bases: 13. The CDR3 extends over 17 amino acids.

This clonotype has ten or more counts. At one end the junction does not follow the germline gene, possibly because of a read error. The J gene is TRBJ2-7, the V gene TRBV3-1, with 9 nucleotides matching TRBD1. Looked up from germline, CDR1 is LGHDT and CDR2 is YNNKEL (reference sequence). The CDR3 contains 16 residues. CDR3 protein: CASTQGPDRGSYEQYF. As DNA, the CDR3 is TGTGCCAGCACCCAAGGACCGGACAGGGGCTCCTACGAGCAGTACTTC.

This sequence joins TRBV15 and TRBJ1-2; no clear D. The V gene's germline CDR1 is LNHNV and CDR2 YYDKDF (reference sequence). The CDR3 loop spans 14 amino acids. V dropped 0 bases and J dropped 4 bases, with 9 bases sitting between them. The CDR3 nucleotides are TGTGCCACCAGCAGAGACAGATTTAGCTATGGCTACACCTTC. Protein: CATSRDRFSYGYTF.

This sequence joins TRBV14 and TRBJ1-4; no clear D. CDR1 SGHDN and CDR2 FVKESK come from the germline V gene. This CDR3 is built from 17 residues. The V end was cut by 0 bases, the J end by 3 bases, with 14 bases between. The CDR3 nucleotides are TGTGCCAGCAGCCAAGATATCCGTGGCCCAGCTAATGAAAAACTGTTTTTT. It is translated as CASSQDIRGPANEKLFF.

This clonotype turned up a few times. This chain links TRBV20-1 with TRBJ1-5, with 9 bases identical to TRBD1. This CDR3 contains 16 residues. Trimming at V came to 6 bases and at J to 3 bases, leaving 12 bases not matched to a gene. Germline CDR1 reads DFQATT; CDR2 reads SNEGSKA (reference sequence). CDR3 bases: TGCAGTGCCCGAATACTGACAGGGGGGCACAATCAGCCCCAGCATTTT. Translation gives CSARILTGGHNQPQHF.

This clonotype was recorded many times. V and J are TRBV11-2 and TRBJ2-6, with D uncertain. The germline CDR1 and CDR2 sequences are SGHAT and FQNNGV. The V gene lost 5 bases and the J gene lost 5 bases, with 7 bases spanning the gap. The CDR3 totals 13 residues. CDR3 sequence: CASSLFRANVLTF. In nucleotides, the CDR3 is TGTGCCAGCAGCCTCTTCAGGGCCAACGTCCTGACTTTC.